The present T cell receptor (beta chain) was sequenced within a study of T cells in Graves' hyperthyroidism and ophthalmopathy. Overall study context: At the time of initial diagnosis and before any treatment, peripheral blood was collected.

The CDR3 contains 13 residues. CDR1 and CDR2 from the germline V gene are LGHDT and YNNKEL (reference sequence). Trimming took off 4 bases at V and 6 bases at J, with 9 bases between the two ends. RNA transcripts provided the source from which TCR beta CDR3 regions were amplified. The primer set for the first-round RT-PCR of the TCR CDR3 was HTBI. MiXCR, applied by TCRdb to the multiplex PCR reads, yields one record per CDR3 protein. Of hundreds of thousands of distinct CDR3 sequences listed, around 15% were seen once; the top ten hold roughly a fifth. Concerning this clonotype: Antigen unknown.

Enrolled ophthalmopathy patients presented with a Clinical Activity Score of at least 3, a NOSPECS grade of at least 4, and disease duration under 3 months. PBMCs were sourced from more than 9 ml fresh peripheral blood. Findings and caveats of the study: The model predicted ophthalmopathy a median approximately seven months before onset.

This sequence was found in an older woman with Graves' ophthalmopathy. The sequenced sample consisted of blood. V gene TRBV3-1 combines with J gene TRBJ2-2, with D uncertain. CDR3 nucleotide sequence: TGTGCCAGCAGCCGACGTGGGGCCGGGGAGCTGTTTTTT. The encoded protein is CASSRRGAGELFF.